One sample yielded the 11 T cell receptor beta chains listed below, sequenced in a study of CXCR3-negative and CXCR3-positive naive CD8 T cells. Via 5' RACE with UMI labels, TRB cDNA libraries were prepared. TCRdb re-called the 5' RACE reads and gives one entry per CDR3 protein, without DNA. This sample's clone table lists about 40,000 distinct CDR3 sequences. Source material: memory CD8+ T cells from blood. The receptors were sampled from a human donor in good health. Some clones in this sample may be carry-over from other donors' samples.

This chain connects TRBV14 to TRBJ2-1; there is no DNA to check the TCRdb D call of TRBD1. Germline CDR1 is SGHDN and CDR2 is FVKESK. The CDR3 contains 16 residues. This CDR3 reads CASSQHRGQAKGEQFF.

The rearrangement uses TRBV20-1 and TRBJ2-2; with no DNA, the TCRdb D assignment of TRBD1 cannot be verified. Germline CDR1 is DFQATT and CDR2 is SNEGSKA (reference sequence). This CDR3 spans 17 amino acids. CDR3 loop: CSARDRLLTTGAGELFF.

This chain connects TRBV3-1 to TRBJ1-1; the TCRdb call, TRBD1, lacks DNA for checking. This CDR3 is 14 amino acids long. Per the germline V gene, CDR1 is LGHDT and CDR2 is YNNKEL (reference sequence). The CDR3 region is CASSQLTANTEAFF.

This clonotype counts as medium-sized by frequency. The chain carries TRBV6-4 and TRBJ2-1; TCRdb picks TRBD1, but there is no DNA to check that call. The CDR3 sequence is 13 residues long. CDR1 is MRHNA and CDR2 is SNTAGT in the germline V gene. CDR3 sequence reads: CASSDSGAAEQFF.

CDR3: CASSYGQGTYEQYF. The genes are TRBV4-3 and TRBJ2-7; TCRdb names TRBD1, which stays unverified in the absence of DNA. This CDR3 has 14 amino acids. From germline, CDR1 is LGHNA and CDR2 YSLEER.

The gene calls are TRBV7-3 and TRBJ2-5; the TRBD2 assignment by TCRdb is unverifiable without DNA. Germline assignment: CDR1 SGHTA and CDR2 FQGTGA. CDR3 length: 15 amino acids. The CDR3 loop reads CASSLSPGLQETQYF.

The rearrangement joins TRBV14 to TRBJ2-2; TCRdb's D call, TRBD1, is unchecked because there is no DNA. The CDR3 runs to 17 residues. Germline V gene lookup returns CDR1 SGHDN and CDR2 FVKESK. The CDR3 reads CASSQALGTIHTGELFF.

This CDR3 is CSVEDSGERGQETQYF. The chain couples TRBV29-1 to TRBJ2-5; as DNA is missing, the TRBD1 call by TCRdb cannot be tested. This CDR3 is 16 amino acids long. Germline CDR1 reads SQVTM; CDR2 reads ANQGSEA. The whole variable domain, filled in from reference TRBV29-1 and TRBJ2-5, reads SAVISQKPSRDICQRGTSLTIQCQVDSQVTMMFWYRQQPGQSLTLIATANQGSEATYESGFVIDKFPISRPNLTFSTLTVSNMSPEDSSIYLCSVEDSGERGQETQYFGPGTRLLVL.

V gene TRBV4-3 combines with J gene TRBJ2-3; the D gene TCRdb calls, TRBD2, cannot be checked with no DNA. Germline V gene data show CDR1 as LGHNA and CDR2 as YSLEER. The CDR3 is 15 amino acids. CDR3 loop: CASSQDNGGTDTQYF.

The CDR3 reads CASSQGTGTYNEQFF. The chain combines TRBV12-3 or TRBV12-4 with TRBJ2-1; checking the TCRdb D call of TRBD1 is not possible without DNA. This CDR3 contains 15 residues.

The chain is built from TRBV6-2 or TRBV6-3 and TRBJ1-6; absent DNA, TCRdb's TRBD1 call cannot be checked. This CDR3 spans 15 amino acids. In germline, CDR1 is MNHEY, CDR2 SVGEGT. The chain's CDR3 is CASSYERGFDSPLHF.